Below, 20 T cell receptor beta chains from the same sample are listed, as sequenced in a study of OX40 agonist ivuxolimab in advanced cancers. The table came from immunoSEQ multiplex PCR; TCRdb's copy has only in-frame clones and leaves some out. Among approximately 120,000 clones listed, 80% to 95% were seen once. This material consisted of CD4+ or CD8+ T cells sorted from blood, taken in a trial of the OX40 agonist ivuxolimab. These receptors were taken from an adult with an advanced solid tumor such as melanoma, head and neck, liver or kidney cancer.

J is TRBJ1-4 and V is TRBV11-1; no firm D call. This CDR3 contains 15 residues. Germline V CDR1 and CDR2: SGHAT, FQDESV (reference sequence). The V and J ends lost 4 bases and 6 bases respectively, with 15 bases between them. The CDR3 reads CASSSVGGLDEKLFF. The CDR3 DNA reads TGTGCCAGCAGCTCAGTGGGTGGACTCGATGAAAAACTGTTTTTT.

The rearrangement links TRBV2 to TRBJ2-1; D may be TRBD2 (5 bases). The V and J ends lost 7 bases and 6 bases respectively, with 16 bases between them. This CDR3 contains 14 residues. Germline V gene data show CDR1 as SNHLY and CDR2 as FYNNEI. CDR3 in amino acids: CASTPSGIPNEQFF. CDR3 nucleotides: TGTGCCAGCACCCCCAGCGGCATACCCAATGAGCAGTTCTTC.

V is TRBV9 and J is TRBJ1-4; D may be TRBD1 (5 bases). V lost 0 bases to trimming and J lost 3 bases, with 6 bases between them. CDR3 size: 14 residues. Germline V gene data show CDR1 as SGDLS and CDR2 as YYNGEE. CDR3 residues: CASSVGGSNEKLFF. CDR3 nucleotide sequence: TGTGCCAGCAGCGTAGGGGGCTCTAATGAAAAACTGTTTTTT.

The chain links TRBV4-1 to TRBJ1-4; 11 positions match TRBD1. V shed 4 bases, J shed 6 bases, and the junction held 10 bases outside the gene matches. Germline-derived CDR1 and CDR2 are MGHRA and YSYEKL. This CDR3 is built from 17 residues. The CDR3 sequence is CASSPSGTGGWDEKLFF. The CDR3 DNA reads TGCGCCAGCAGCCCCTCTGGGACAGGGGGATGGGATGAAAAACTGTTTTTT.

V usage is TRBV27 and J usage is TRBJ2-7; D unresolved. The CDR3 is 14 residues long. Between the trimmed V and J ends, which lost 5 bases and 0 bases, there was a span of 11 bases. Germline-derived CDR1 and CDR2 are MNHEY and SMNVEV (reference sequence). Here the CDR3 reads CASSPGRSSYEQYF. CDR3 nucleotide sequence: TGTGCCAGCAGTCCAGGTAGGAGCTCCTACGAGCAGTACTTC.

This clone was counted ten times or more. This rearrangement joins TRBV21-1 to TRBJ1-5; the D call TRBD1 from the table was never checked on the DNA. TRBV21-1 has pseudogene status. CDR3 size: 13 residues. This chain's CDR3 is CASSPQGNQPQHF. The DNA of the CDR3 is TGTGCCAGCAGCCCACAGGGCAATCAGCCCCAGCATTTT.

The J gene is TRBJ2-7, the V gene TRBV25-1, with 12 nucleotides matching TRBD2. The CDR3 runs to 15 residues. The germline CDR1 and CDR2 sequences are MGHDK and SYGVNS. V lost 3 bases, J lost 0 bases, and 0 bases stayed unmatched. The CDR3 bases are TGTGCCAGCAGTGAGACTAGCGGGAGCTCCTACGAGCAGTACTTC. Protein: CASSETSGSSYEQYF.

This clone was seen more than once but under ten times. Here the CDR3 reads CASSYTGTSGYNEQFF. As DNA, the CDR3 is TGTGCCAGCAGTTACACCGGGACTAGCGGGTACAATGAGCAGTTCTTC. J is TRBJ2-1 and V is TRBV6-5; TRBD2 matches at 12 bases. V lost 2 bases and J lost 4; bases outside the gene matches: 3. This CDR3 spans 16 amino acids. Germline V gene data show CDR1 as MNHEY and CDR2 as SVGAGI.

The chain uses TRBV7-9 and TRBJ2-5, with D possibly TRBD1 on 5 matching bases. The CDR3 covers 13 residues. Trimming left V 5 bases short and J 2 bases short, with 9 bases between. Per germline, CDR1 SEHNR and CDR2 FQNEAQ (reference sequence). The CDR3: CASSPQVQETQYF. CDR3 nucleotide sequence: TGTGCCAGCAGCCCACAGGTTCAAGAGACCCAGTACTTC.

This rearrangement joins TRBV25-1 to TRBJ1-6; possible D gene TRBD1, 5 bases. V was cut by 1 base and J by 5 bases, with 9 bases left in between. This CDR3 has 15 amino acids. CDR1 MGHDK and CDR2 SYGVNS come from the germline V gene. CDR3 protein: CASSESGRDNSPLHF. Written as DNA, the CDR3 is TGTGCCAGCAGTGAATCAGGGAGGGATAATTCACCCCTCCACTTT.

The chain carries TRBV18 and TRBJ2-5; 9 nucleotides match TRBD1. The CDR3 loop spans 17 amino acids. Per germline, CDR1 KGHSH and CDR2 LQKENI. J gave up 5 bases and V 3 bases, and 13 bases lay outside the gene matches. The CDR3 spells CASSPLPGTGMMETQYF. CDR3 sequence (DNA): TGTGCCAGCTCACCTCTCCCCGGGACAGGGATGATGGAGACCCAGTACTTC.

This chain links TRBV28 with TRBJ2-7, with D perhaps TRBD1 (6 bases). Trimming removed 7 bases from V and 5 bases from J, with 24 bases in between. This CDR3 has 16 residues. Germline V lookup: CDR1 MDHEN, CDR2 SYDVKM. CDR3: CASNSQGISLPHEQYF. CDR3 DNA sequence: TGTGCCAGCAATAGTCAGGGGATAAGCCTTCCGCACGAGCAGTACTTC.

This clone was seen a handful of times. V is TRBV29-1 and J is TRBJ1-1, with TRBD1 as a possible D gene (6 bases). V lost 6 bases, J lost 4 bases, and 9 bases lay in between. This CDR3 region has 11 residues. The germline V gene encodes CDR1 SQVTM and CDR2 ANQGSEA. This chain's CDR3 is CSVPRGTEAFF. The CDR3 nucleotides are TGCAGCGTCCCCAGGGGCACTGAAGCTTTCTTT.

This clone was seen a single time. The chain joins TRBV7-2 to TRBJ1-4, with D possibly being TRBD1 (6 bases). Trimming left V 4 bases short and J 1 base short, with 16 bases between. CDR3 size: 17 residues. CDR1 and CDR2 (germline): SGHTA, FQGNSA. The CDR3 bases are TGTGCCAGCAGCTCCCCCCAAGGGGGTGGAACTAATGAAAAACTGTTTTTT. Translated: CASSSPQGGGTNEKLFF.

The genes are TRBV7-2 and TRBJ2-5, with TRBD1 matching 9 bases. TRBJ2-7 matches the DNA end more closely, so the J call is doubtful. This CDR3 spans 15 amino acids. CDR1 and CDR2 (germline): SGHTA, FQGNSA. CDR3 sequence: CASSGSGQGHYEQYF. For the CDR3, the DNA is TGTGCCAGCAGCGGGTCGGGACAGGGTCACTACGAGCAGTACTTC.

Here the CDR3 DNA reads TGTGCCAGCTCGCAGGGGAGTTCCTACGAGCAGTACTTC. Translating gives CASSQGSSYEQYF. The V call is TRBV18, the J call TRBJ2-7, with a tentative D call TRBD1 (6 bases). Germline CDR1 KGHSH, CDR2 LQKENI. The CDR3 length is 13 residues. The V end lost 6 bases, the J end lost 1 base, and 10 bases lay between the germline ends.

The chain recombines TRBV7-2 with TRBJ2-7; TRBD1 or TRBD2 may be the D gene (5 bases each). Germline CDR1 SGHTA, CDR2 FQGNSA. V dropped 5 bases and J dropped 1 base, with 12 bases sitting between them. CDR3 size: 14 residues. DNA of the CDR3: TGTGCCAGCAGCGGTCGAGGGGATTCCTACGAGCAGTACTTC. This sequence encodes CASSGRGDSYEQYF.

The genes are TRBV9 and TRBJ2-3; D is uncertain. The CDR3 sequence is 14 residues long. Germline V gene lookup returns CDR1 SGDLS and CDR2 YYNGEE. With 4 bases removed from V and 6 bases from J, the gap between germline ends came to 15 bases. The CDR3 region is CASSFRSPRDTQYF. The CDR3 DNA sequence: TGTGCCAGCAGCTTCCGATCCCCTCGGGATACGCAGTATTTT. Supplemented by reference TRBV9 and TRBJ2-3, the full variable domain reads DSGVTQTPKHLITATGQRVTLRCSPRSGDLSVYWYQQSLDQGLQFLIQYYNGEERAKGNILERFSAQQFPDLHSELNLSSLELGDSALYFCASSFRSPRDTQYFGPGTRLTVL.

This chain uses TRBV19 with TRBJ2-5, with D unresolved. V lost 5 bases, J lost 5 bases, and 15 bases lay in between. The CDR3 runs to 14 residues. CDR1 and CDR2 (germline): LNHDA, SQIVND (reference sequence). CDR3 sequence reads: CASSPGRPAETQYF. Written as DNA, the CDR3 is TGTGCCAGTAGTCCCGGACGGCCGGCGGAGACCCAGTACTTC.

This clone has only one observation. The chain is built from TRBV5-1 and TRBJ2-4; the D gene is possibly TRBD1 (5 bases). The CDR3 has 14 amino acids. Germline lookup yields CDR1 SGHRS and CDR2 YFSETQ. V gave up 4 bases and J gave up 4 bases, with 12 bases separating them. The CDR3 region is CASSDRGGKNIQYF. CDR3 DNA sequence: TGCGCCAGCAGCGATAGGGGCGGTAAAAACATTCAGTACTTC.